This entry concerns a single T cell receptor (beta chain). Its antigen is still unknown. V gave up 1 base and J gave up 4 bases; unmatched junction bases: 3. The CDR3 sequence is 14 residues long. The germline V gene encodes CDR1 SGHDN and CDR2 FVKESK. The data stem from a study of graft-versus-host responses after intestinal transplantation. Study findings and constraints: Within the allografts of patients who had graft-donor T cell macrochimerism, graft-versus-host to host-versus-graft clonal ratios were high.

Repertoires were generated with immunoSEQ multiplex PCR, while TCRdb's copy carries only in-frame clones and drops some. This sample has tens of thousands of clones, with around 90% found just once. This receptor was obtained from a human donor who received an intestinal transplant. The chain couples TRBV14 to TRBJ2-7, with 8 bases aligning to TRBD2. Here the sequenced sample was unstimulated CD8+ T cells sorted from spleen or lymph node cells, taken before intestinal transplant. This CDR3 is CASSQASGPYEQYF. CDR3 nucleotides: TGTGCCAGCAGCCAAGCTAGCGGGCCTTACGAGCAGTACTTC.